One T cell receptor beta chain is described in this entry. Germline V gene data show CDR1 as SGHNT and CDR2 as YYREEE (reference sequence). The CDR3 sequence is 18 residues long. The V end lost 4 bases, the J end lost 0 bases, and 23 bases lay between the germline ends. The data were taken from a study of blood T cell repertoires in COVID-19. Recruitment covered about two dozen US areas and drew participants whose ages spanned about 18 to 89 years. Cohort allocation depended upon clinical history that participants reported. Donors of Cohort 3 who recovered were those that had two negative PCRs, clearance, or symptom resolution. Clones were read by immunoSEQ multiplex PCR, and TCRdb kept only the in-frame ones, dropping some. The sample holds around 330,000 clones, around 90% seen once.

Sequenced material: PBMCs or T cells enriched from blood (not recorded which). The clonotype was recovered from a man aged 60 to 75 who had recovered from COVID-19. The J gene is TRBJ2-7, the V gene TRBV5-4; possibly TRBD2 for D (6 bases). The CDR3 reads CASSLGGPTSGSSYEQYF. The CDR3 coding sequence is TGTGCCAGCAGCCTGGGGGGTCCAACTAGTGGTAGCTCCTACGAGCAGTACTTC. The full variable domain, rest sourced from reference TRBV5-4 and TRBJ2-7, is ETGVTQSPTHLIKTRGQQVTLRCSSQSGHNTVSWYQQALGQGPQFIFQYYREEENGRGNFPPRFSGLQFPNYSSELNVNALELDDSALYLCASSLGGPTSGSSYEQYFGPGTRLTVT.